This entry features one TCR beta chain sequence. No antigen is known for it. This entry is derived from a study of blood T cells in healthy people across ages. Study-level results: Roughly linear declines in TCR beta diversity per million T cells occurred with age. Whereas aged donors had fewer naive CD4+ cells, long-lived donors had more of them and higher diversity.

Alongside a J-beta primer mix, a sample-barcoded 5' primer served in a second PCR lasting about 6 to 11 cycles. In TCRdb, the 5' RACE reads were re-called with MiXCR into one record per CDR3 protein. The table has about 1.5 million distinct CDR3 sequences, roughly 40% seen once. The CDR3 runs to 15 residues. Germline CDR1 reads GTSNPN; CDR2 reads SVGIG (reference sequence). Trimming pared 1 base from V and 1 base from J, leaving 13 bases between. The rearrangement uses TRBV30 and TRBJ1-2; D is uncertain. This receptor was taken from a woman under 30 in good health. Material for sequencing was blood. The CDR3 coding sequence is TGTGCCTGGAGTGCTCGGCAGAACTTTAACTATGGCTACACCTTC. Amino acid sequence: CAWSARQNFNYGYTF.